The 17 T cell receptor beta chains below were found in one sample sequenced in a study of T-cell reconstitution after alpha-beta-depleted transplantation in children. The library targeted TCRbeta and was prepared with unique molecular identifiers. TCRdb re-called the PCR reads through MiXCR, storing one row per CDR3 protein. In the table there are about 490,000 distinct CDR3 sequences, about 10% of which are singletons. The input for sequencing was PBMCs, taken before TCRalphabeta/CD19-depleted stem cell transplant. These receptor sequences come from a child younger than 10 with inherited bone marrow failure, due to receive a stem cell transplant.

This clonotype was seen at least ten times. V and J are TRBV4-1 and TRBJ1-4, with D perhaps matching TRBD1 (5 bases). The CDR3 consists of 20 residues. Deletions cut 0 bases from V and 1 base from J, with 21 bases between. Germline V gene lookup returns CDR1 MGHRA and CDR2 YSYEKL. The chain's CDR3 is CASSQDVGGAGRKTNEKLFF. For the CDR3, the DNA is TGCGCCAGCAGCCAAGACGTCGGAGGGGCAGGACGGAAAACTAATGAAAAACTGTTTTTT.

This clonotype occurred a few times. The V gene is TRBV11-2, the J gene TRBJ2-1; 8 bases match TRBD2. The CDR3 sequence is 16 residues long. Germline CDR1 reads SGHAT; CDR2 reads FQNNGV. V trimming: 3 bases; J trimming: 10 bases; junction bases outside the gene matches: 14. The CDR3 loop is CASSFLPGLGSGEQFF. The CDR3 nucleotides read TGTGCCAGCAGCTTTCTCCCGGGACTAGGCTCAGGCGAGCAGTTCTTC.

This clonotype was detected many times. The chain is built from TRBV28 and TRBJ2-3; 9 bases map to TRBD2. CDR3 length: 15 amino acids. After removal of 4 bases from V and 6 bases from J, the junction contained 8 bases not matched to a gene. Looked up from germline, CDR1 is MDHEN and CDR2 is SYDVKM. CDR3 loop: CASSYPGSGSDTQYF. CDR3 nucleotide sequence: TGTGCCAGCAGTTACCCGGGTAGCGGGAGTGATACGCAGTATTTT.

This clonotype was recorded many times. The rearrangement joins TRBV28 to TRBJ2-1, with D tentatively TRBD2 (6 bases). The CDR3 is 14 amino acids. The V end was cut by 2 bases, the J end by 7 bases, with 12 bases between. The germline CDR1 and CDR2 sequences are MDHEN and SYDVKM. CDR3 protein: CASSLIRGTNEQFF. The CDR3 coding sequence is TGTGCCAGCAGTTTAATTCGGGGGACGAATGAGCAGTTCTTC. The whole variable domain, remainder taken from reference TRBV28 and TRBJ2-1, is DVKVTQSSRYLVKRTGEKVFLECVQDMDHENMFWYRQDPGLGLRLIYFSYDVKMKEKGDIPEGYSVSREKKERFSLILESASTNQTSMYLCASSLIRGTNEQFFGPGTRLTVL.

This chain connects TRBV27 to TRBJ2-1, with a weak D call TRBD2 (5 bases). Trimming shortened V by 5 bases and J by 9 bases, and 20 bases separated the two germline ends. CDR1 MNHEY and CDR2 SMNVEV come from the germline V gene (reference sequence). CDR3 length: 15 amino acids. The CDR3 loop is CASSPERRSSLEQFF. CDR3 DNA sequence: TGTGCCAGCAGTCCGGAGCGGCGGTCCTCACTTGAGCAGTTCTTC.

This clonotype has more than one count but fewer than ten. V is TRBV30 and J is TRBJ1-5, with D hard to call. The V end lost 4 bases, the J end lost 3 bases, and 13 bases lay between the germline ends. The CDR3 is made up of 14 amino acids. CDR1 GTSNPN and CDR2 SVGIG come from the germline V gene (reference sequence). CDR3 sequence: CAWNAGGVNQPQHF. CDR3 nucleotides: TGTGCCTGGAATGCGGGCGGGGTCAATCAGCCCCAGCATTTT.

The chain links TRBV20-1 to TRBJ2-1, with 7 bases lining up with TRBD1. CDR3 length: 13 amino acids. CDR1 DFQATT and CDR2 SNEGSKA come from the germline V gene (reference sequence). V shed 0 bases, J shed 13 bases, and the junction held 9 bases outside the gene matches. The CDR3 nucleotides read TGCAGTGCTAGAGACCTGACAGGGCTCCACCAGTTCTTC. Amino acids: CSARDLTGLHQFF.

This clonotype was observed at least ten times. The J gene is TRBJ2-1, the V gene TRBV4-2; D not certain. Germline lookup yields CDR1 LGHNA and CDR2 YNFKEQ. With 0 bases removed from V and 2 bases from J, the gap between germline ends came to 14 bases. The length of the CDR3 is 17 residues. CDR3 nucleotides: TGTGCCAGCAGCCAAGATGCTATGACATTACCCTACAATGAGCAGTTCTTC. This codes for CASSQDAMTLPYNEQFF.

This chain uses TRBV20-1 with TRBJ2-7; D not resolved. V lost 2 bases and J 4 bases, leaving 15 bases between the germline ends. In germline, CDR1 is DFQATT, CDR2 SNEGSKA (reference sequence). The CDR3 has 14 amino acids. The CDR3 bases are TGCAGTGCTAGAAGTGGGCAGGCAGGATACGAGCAGTACTTC. Protein: CSARSGQAGYEQYF.

In its sample, this clonotype was seen a few times. The chain couples TRBV5-1 to TRBJ2-7; D gene ambiguous. V lost 4 bases to trimming and J lost 3 bases, with 14 bases between them. The CDR3 consists of 14 residues. Germline V lookup: CDR1 SGHRS, CDR2 YFSETQ. The CDR3 sequence: CASSLTDDGYEQYF. The CDR3 DNA reads as TGCGCCAGCAGCCTGACCGATGATGGCTACGAGCAGTACTTC.

The sample holds many counts of this clonotype. The V gene is TRBV4-3, the J gene TRBJ1-4; D unclear. CDR1 is LGHNA and CDR2 is YSLEER in the germline V gene. The CDR3 covers 15 residues. Trimming removed 0 bases from V and 5 bases from J, with 10 bases in between. The DNA of the CDR3 is TGCGCCAGCAGCCAAGATCTGGGGTGGAATGAAAAACTGTTTTTT. Protein product: CASSQDLGWNEKLFF.

This clonotype has at least ten counts. The rearrangement uses TRBV6-1 and TRBJ2-2, with D perhaps assigned TRBD1 or TRBD2 (5 bases each). V shed 3 bases and J shed 8 bases, with 22 bases lying between them. This CDR3 has 17 amino acids. Looked up from germline, CDR1 is MNHNS and CDR2 is SASEGT. CDR3 protein: CASSDEGRRKPQGELFF. The CDR3 region has the DNA TGTGCCAGCAGTGACGAGGGACGTAGGAAACCGCAGGGGGAGCTGTTTTTT.

A note on this clonotype: A read error may be the cause here, since a much bigger clone is one base away. The chain joins TRBV15 to TRBJ2-2; 9 bases agree with TRBD1. Germline-derived CDR1 and CDR2 are LNHNV and YYDKDF (reference sequence). The length of the CDR3 is 15 residues. The CDR3 DNA reads TGTGCCACGACAGGGACAGGGAAGGAAACCGGGGACCTGTTTTTT. Residues: CATTGTGKETGDLFF. The full variable domain, in which reference TRBV15 and TRBJ2-2 provide the parts outside the CDR3, is DAMVIQNPRYQVTQFGKPVTLSCSQTLNHNVMYWYQQKSSQAPKLLFHYYDKDFNNEADTPDNFQSRRPNTSFCFLDIRSPGLGDTAMYLCATTGTGKETGDLFFGEGSRLTVL.

Turning to this clonotype: Possible read error: a much larger clone is one base away. This rearrangement joins TRBV15 to TRBJ2-1; no clear D. Germline lookup yields CDR1 LNHNV and CDR2 YYDKDF (reference sequence). This CDR3 has 15 residues. CDR3 nucleotides: TGTGCCACCAGCCCTGGGCCGAGCTCCTACAATCAGCAGTTCTTC. Amino acid sequence: CATSPGPSSYNQQFF.

This clonotype was counted many times. The gene calls are TRBV20-1 and TRBJ2-3; 10 nucleotides align to TRBD2. With 2 bases clipped from V and 6 bases from J, the junction kept 5 bases outside the gene matches. CDR1 and CDR2 (germline): DFQATT, SNEGSKA (reference sequence). The CDR3 length is 14 residues. CDR3 in DNA: TGCAGTGCTAGACTAGCGGGAGTCAGGGATACGCAGTATTTT. It yields the protein CSARLAGVRDTQYF.

The chain couples TRBV7-9 to TRBJ2-7, with 11 bases lining up with TRBD2. CDR1 is SEHNR and CDR2 is FQNEAQ in the germline V gene (reference sequence). V trimming: 5 bases; J trimming: 4 bases; junction bases outside the gene matches: 7. The CDR3 has 15 residues. The DNA of the CDR3 is TGTGCCAGCAGCACGGGGACTAGCGGAGCTTACGAGCAGTACTTC. Translation: CASSTGTSGAYEQYF.

J is TRBJ2-1 and V is TRBV7-9, with TRBD2 matching 12 bases. CDR3 length: 19 residues. Germline V lookup: CDR1 SEHNR, CDR2 FQNEAQ (reference sequence). With 5 bases clipped from V and 6 bases from J, the junction kept 17 bases outside the gene matches. The CDR3 here is CASSHALAGGPEDGNEQFF. The DNA for the CDR3 is TGTGCCAGCAGCCACGCCCTAGCGGGAGGGCCCGAGGACGGCAATGAGCAGTTCTTC.